Only a few counts were recorded for the clone carrying this T cell receptor beta chain. The data stem from a study of blood T cell repertoires in COVID-19. Study context: Spain, Italy and the United States supplied samples that represented acute and convalescent COVID-19. Nucleic acid was either cDNA or gDNA, and it came from T cells, B-cell-depleted T cells, or PBMCs.

Study processing details: Quantification of nucleated cells was approximated via reference gene primer amplification. Profiled with immunoSEQ multiplex PCR; TCRdb holds only in-frame clones, not every one. The D gene and trimming were derived from the DNA, and the V and J assignments and clone size from that table. The data show about 380,000 clones, with roughly 86% seen just once and more than 1% held by the top ten. The CDR3 has 16 residues. Germline V CDR1 and CDR2: ENHRY, SYGVKD. J was trimmed by 3 bases and V by 5 bases; bases with no gene match: 10. The chain carries TRBV10-3 and TRBJ1-2; 9 nucleotides line up with TRBD1. Sample: peripheral blood. This TCR was recovered from a human donor with acute or convalescent COVID-19. The donor label of this sample is uncertain. CDR3 sequence: CAISFDNTGGYYGYTF. For the CDR3, the DNA is TGTGCCATCAGTTTTGATAACACAGGGGGCTACTATGGCTACACCTTC.